Detailed here is one T cell receptor beta chain. What it recognizes is unknown. Trimming took off 1 base at V and 8 bases at J, with 12 bases between the two ends. Germline values: CDR1 SEHNR, CDR2 FQNEAQ (reference sequence). The CDR3 consists of 14 residues. This entry belongs to a study of human T cells and chemical hapten exposure. Study background: Slight volume differences across pooled libraries mainly accounted for varying per-sample TCR yields.

The time point here: healthy volunteer bleed at 2 weeks. The total RNA was obtained from whole blood that was not fractionated. Study findings and constraints: No alteration of TCRs above 1 in 1000 frequency was seen with DPC sensitization.

The library put unique molecular identifiers onto individual cDNA molecules. Each CDR3 protein gets one entry after TCRdb re-called the RACE reads with MiXCR. The sample lists just over 90,000 distinct CDR3 sequences, roughly 8.5% occurring once. This receptor was obtained from a female donor in good health. Some clones in this sample may be carry-over from other donors' samples. This sequence joins TRBV7-9 and TRBJ2-1; tentative D call: TRBD2 (5 bases). Sequenced input: whole blood. CDR3 DNA: TGTGCCAGCAGCTTAGTGGGGATCGGGGATGAGCAGTTCTTC. Residues: CASSLVGIGDEQFF.